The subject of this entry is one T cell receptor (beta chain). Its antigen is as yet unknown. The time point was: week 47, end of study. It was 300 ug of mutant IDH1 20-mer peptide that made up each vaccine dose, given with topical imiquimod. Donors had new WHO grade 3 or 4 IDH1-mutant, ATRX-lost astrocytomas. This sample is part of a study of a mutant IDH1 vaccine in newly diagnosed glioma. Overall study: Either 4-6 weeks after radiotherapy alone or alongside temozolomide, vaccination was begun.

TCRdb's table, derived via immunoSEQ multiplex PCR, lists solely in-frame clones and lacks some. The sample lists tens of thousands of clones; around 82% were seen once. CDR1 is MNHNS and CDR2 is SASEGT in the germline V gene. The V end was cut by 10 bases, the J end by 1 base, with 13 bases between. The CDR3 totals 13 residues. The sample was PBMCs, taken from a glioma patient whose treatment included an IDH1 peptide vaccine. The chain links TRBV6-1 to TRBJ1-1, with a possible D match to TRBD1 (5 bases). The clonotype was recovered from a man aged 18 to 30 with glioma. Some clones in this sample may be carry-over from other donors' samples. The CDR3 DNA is TGTGCCACCAGGGCTTCCGGGAACACTGAAGCTTTCTTT. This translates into CATRASGNTEAFF.